This is a list of T cell receptor beta chains from one sample in a study of STAT5B mutations in CD4+ large granular lymphocyte leukemia. Measured with immunoSEQ multiplex PCR; TCRdb has only the in-frame clones, and not every one. Of around 29,000 clones in the sample, 70% to 85% were seen once. Sequenced sample: CD4+ T cells from blood buffy coats. The receptor set was obtained from a human donor in good health. The CDR3 runs from the conserved cysteine through the conserved F or W. D genes are given only for firm matches. Only part of the rows carry a size: once, few, many, or a class if the clone is expanded.

DNA	CDR3	V	J	size	length	D
TGTGCCAGCAGTTACGGTAGCAATCAGCCCCAGCATTTT	CASSYGSNQPQHF	TRBV6-5	TRBJ1-5	few	13	.
TGTGCCAGCAGCTTGTACCTAGCGGGGGGGGAAGAGACCCAGTACTTC	CASSLYLAGGEETQYF	TRBV5-6	TRBJ2-5	.	16	TRBD2
TGTGCCAGCAGACCTGGACTAGCGGGGTACACAGATACGCAGTATTTT	CASRPGLAGYTDTQYF	TRBV5-6	TRBJ2-3	.	16	TRBD2
TGTGCCAGCAGCTTAGGAACAGGGACGAACTATGGCTACACCTTC	CASSLGTGTNYGYTF	TRBV7-2	TRBJ1-2	.	15	.
TGTGCCAGCTCACCTGCCGCCCGGGGGGTATACCAGCCCCAGCATTTT	CASSPAARGVYQPQHF	TRBV18	TRBJ1-5	.	16	.
TGCGCCAGCAGCCAAGTAGCGGGACCCAACTCTGGAAACACCATATATTTT	CASSQVAGPNSGNTIYF	TRBV4-1	TRBJ1-3	.	17	.
TGTGCCAGCAGCTATTTACCGGGGGGCCCCTACGAGCAGTACTTC	CASSYLPGGPYEQYF	TRBV7-8	TRBJ2-7	.	15	.
TGTGCCAGCAGATATTTCGCTGTTAGCGGGGGGCCGGGAGAGACCCAGTACTTC	CASRYFAVSGGPGETQYF	TRBV2	TRBJ2-5	.	18	TRBD2
TGTGCCAGCAGTTTATCGGCAGGGGTGGCTGGAAACACCATATATTTT	CASSLSAGVAGNTIYF	TRBV28	TRBJ1-3	.	16	.
TGTGCCAGCAGCTGGACGGGGGCTGAGGAGACCCAGTACTTC	CASSWTGAEETQYF	TRBV5-6	TRBJ2-5	.	14	.
TGTGCCAGCAGCTTAGCGCGCGGGGGGGGTAGCACAGATACGCAGTATTTT	CASSLARGGGSTDTQYF	TRBV7-9	TRBJ2-3	.	17	TRBD2
TGTGCCAGCAGCTCCCCCCGGGGGAGAGCTAGCAATCAGCCCCAGCATTTT	CASSSPRGRASNQPQHF	TRBV27	TRBJ1-5	.	17	.